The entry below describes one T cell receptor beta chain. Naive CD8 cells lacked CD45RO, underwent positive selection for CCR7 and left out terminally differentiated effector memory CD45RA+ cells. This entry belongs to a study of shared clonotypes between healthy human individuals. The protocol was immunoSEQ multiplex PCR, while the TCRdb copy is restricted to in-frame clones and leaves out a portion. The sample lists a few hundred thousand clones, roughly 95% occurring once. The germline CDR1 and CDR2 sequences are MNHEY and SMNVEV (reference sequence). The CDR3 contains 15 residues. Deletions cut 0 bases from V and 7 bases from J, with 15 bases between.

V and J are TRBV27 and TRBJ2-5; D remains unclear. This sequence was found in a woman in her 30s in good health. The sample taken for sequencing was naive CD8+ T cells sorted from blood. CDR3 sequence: CASSLSLPRFGTQYF. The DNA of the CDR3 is TGTGCCAGCAGTTTATCCCTGCCCCGCTTTGGGACCCAGTACTTC.